Following are 15 T cell receptor beta chains from one sample sequenced in a study of cytomegalovirus exposure and HLA in healthy donors. Assay: immunoSEQ multiplex PCR; the TCRdb copy retains only in-frame clones and omits some. The table records about 330,000 clones, 70% to 90% of them present only once. Sequenced input: PBMCs. The receptors stem from a young woman in good health and CMV-seronegative.

This chain joins TRBV27 and TRBJ1-2; no firm D call. Germline V gene data show CDR1 as MNHEY and CDR2 as SMNVEV (reference sequence). V lost 10 bases to trimming and J lost 1 base, with 13 bases between them. There are 13 residues in the CDR3. DNA for the CDR3: TGTGCCACCCGTTTAGGGCTTAACTATGGCTACACCTTC. It codes for CATRLGLNYGYTF.

The V call is TRBV21-1, the J call TRBJ2-7; whether TRBD1, the table's D call, matches the DNA was not checked. TRBV21-1 is a listed pseudogene. This CDR3 spans 14 amino acids. CDR3 in amino acids: CASSPDSLFNEQYF. The CDR3 DNA reads as TGTGCCAGCAGCCCCGACAGTCTTTTCAACGAGCAGTACTTC.

The chain links TRBV4-3 to TRBJ1-1; D not resolved. Trimming shortened V by 0 bases and J by 10 bases, and 15 bases separated the two germline ends. The CDR3 runs to 14 residues. Looked up from germline, CDR1 is LGHNA and CDR2 is YSLEER. This CDR3 reads CASSQDFDKLGAFF. CDR3 bases: TGCGCCAGCAGCCAAGATTTTGACAAGCTCGGAGCTTTCTTT.

The chain combines TRBV28 with TRBJ1-2, with D perhaps matching TRBD1 (5 bases). The CDR3 is 13 residues long. Deletions cut 5 bases from V and 7 bases from J, with 14 bases between. Germline V gives CDR1 MDHEN, CDR2 SYDVKM. The CDR3: CASSRNPGGGYTF. The CDR3 bases are TGTGCCAGCAGTCGAAACCCCGGGGGTGGCTACACCTTC.

This sequence joins TRBV4-3 and TRBJ1-1, with D maybe TRBD1 (5 bases). The CDR3 extends over 14 amino acids. Germline CDR1 and CDR2: LGHNA and YSLEER. Trimming took off 0 bases at V and 4 bases at J, with 9 bases between the two ends. The CDR3 sequence: CASSQDRGFTEAFF. Here the CDR3 DNA reads TGCGCCAGCAGCCAAGATCGGGGGTTCACTGAAGCTTTCTTT.

CDR3 sequence: CASSPRYSGANVLTF. The CDR3 nucleotides are TGTGCCAGCAGCCCGCGGTACTCTGGGGCCAACGTCCTGACTTTC. The genes are TRBV9 and TRBJ2-6; no clear D gene. The V end was cut by 4 bases, the J end by 0 bases, with 8 bases between. The CDR3 is made up of 15 amino acids. Germline V lookup: CDR1 SGDLS, CDR2 YYNGEE.

The chain couples TRBV6-1 to TRBJ1-2; TRBD1 agrees at 10 bases. J was trimmed by 4 bases and V by 8 bases; bases with no gene match: 7. Germline V gene data show CDR1 as MNHNS and CDR2 as SASEGT. The CDR3 is 14 amino acids. The CDR3: CASDRQGASYGYTF. CDR3 nucleotide sequence: TGTGCCAGCGACCGACAGGGGGCCTCCTATGGCTACACCTTC.

This clone has just a few counts. This sequence joins TRBV21-1 and TRBJ1-1. TRBV21-1 represents a pseudogene. This CDR3 contains 15 residues. For the CDR3, the DNA is TGTGCCAGCAGCACAAGGGAGGGAGGGTACACTGAAGCTTTCTTT. The encoded protein is CASSTREGGYTEAFF.

The chain joins TRBV7-9 to TRBJ2-7, with 10 nucleotides matching TRBD1. From germline, CDR1 is SEHNR and CDR2 FQNEAQ (reference sequence). The CDR3 contains 14 residues. The junction had 2 bases not matched to a gene; V was cut back by 1 base and J by 5 bases. CDR3: CASSLGDRGHEQYF. Here the CDR3 DNA reads TGTGCCAGCAGCTTAGGGGACAGGGGCCACGAGCAGTACTTC.

CDR3 sequence (DNA): TGTGCCAGCAGTCCCCTAGCGGGAGGGCCCTCTGAGGAGCTGTTTTTT. It translates to CASSPLAGGPSEELFF. V gene TRBV28 combines with J gene TRBJ2-2; 12 nucleotides align to TRBD2. The CDR3 covers 16 residues. Germline CDR1 reads MDHEN; CDR2 reads SYDVKM. Germline trimming cut 5 bases from V and 10 bases from J; bases unmatched to any gene: 11.

This clone was detected only once. The V call is TRBV2, the J call TRBJ1-1; a weak D match, TRBD1 (6 bases). Trimming cost V 7 bases and J 0 bases, with 12 bases left between them. CDR1 and CDR2 (germline): SNHLY, FYNNEI. CDR3 length equals 14 residues. This chain's CDR3 is CASTGGAVNTEAFF. CDR3 DNA: TGTGCCAGCACCGGGGGGGCTGTGAACACTGAAGCTTTCTTT.

The chain joins TRBV7-2 to TRBJ2-1, with 9 positions matching TRBD2. Germline-derived CDR1 and CDR2 are SGHTA and FQGNSA. Germline trimming cut 3 bases from V and 12 bases from J; bases unmatched to any gene: 3. This CDR3 contains 12 residues. The CDR3 DNA reads TGTGCCAGCAGCTTGCAAGCGGGAGGGCAGTTCTTC. It translates to CASSLQAGGQFF.

This chain connects TRBV9 to TRBJ2-1; TRBD2 aligns across 7 bases. The CDR3 has 13 amino acids. Trimming took 7 bases from V and 3 from J; bases not matched to a gene: 4. Germline CDR1 is SGDLS and CDR2 is YYNGEE. The CDR3 loop reads CASSGGYYNEQFF. The CDR3 nucleotides are TGTGCCAGCTCGGGGGGTTACTACAATGAGCAGTTCTTC. Filled out from reference TRBV9 and TRBJ2-1, the complete variable domain reads DSGVTQTPKHLITATGQRVTLRCSPRSGDLSVYWYQQSLDQGLQFLIQYYNGEERAKGNILERFSAQQFPDLHSELNLSSLELGDSALYFCASSGGYYNEQFFGPGTRLTVL.

The chain couples TRBV11-1 to TRBJ2-2, with a weak D call TRBD1 (5 bases). Germline CDR1 and CDR2: SGHAT and FQDESV (reference sequence). This CDR3 contains 14 residues. Trimming removed 2 bases from V and 4 bases from J, with 8 bases in between. The CDR3, as DNA: TGTGCCAGCAGCTTAAGCAGGGTCACCGGGGAGCTGTTTTTT. This encodes CASSLSRVTGELFF.

This chain connects TRBV18 to TRBJ2-7; tentatively, D is TRBD2 (5 bases). Germline V gene lookup returns CDR1 KGHSH and CDR2 LQKENI. The V gene lost 4 bases and the J gene lost 4 bases, with 11 bases spanning the gap. The CDR3 totals 13 residues. The CDR3 reads CASSRGFSYEQYF. The CDR3 coding sequence is TGTGCCAGCTCACGCGGGTTCTCGTACGAGCAGTACTTC. The full variable domain, rest sourced from reference TRBV18 and TRBJ2-7, is NAGVMQNPRHLVRRRGQEARLRCSPMKGHSHVYWYRQLPEEGLKFMVYLQKENIIDESGMPKERFSAEFPKEGPSILRIQQVVRGDSAAYFCASSRGFSYEQYFGPGTRLTVT.